This T cell receptor (beta chain) was retrieved from a study of blood T cell repertoires in COVID-19. On the study more broadly: In each case, the material was cDNA or gDNA derived from T cells, B-cell-depleted T cells, or PBMCs.

The V gene's germline CDR1 is LNHDA and CDR2 SQIVND (reference sequence). Germline trimming cut 9 bases from V and 4 bases from J; bases unmatched to any gene: 17. This CDR3 has 18 amino acids. Original data processing: Estimation of nucleated cell counts was performed using reference gene primer amplification. Profiled with immunoSEQ multiplex PCR; TCRdb holds only in-frame clones, not every one. V and J calls and clone size come straight from that table; D and trimming were deduced from the DNA. Of hundreds of thousands of clones detected, over 75% appear once; the ten largest clones hold roughly 8.6%.

Sample: peripheral blood. The chain combines TRBV19 with TRBJ2-6, with 8 positions matching TRBD1. The clonotype comes from a human donor in a cohort sampled during active COVID-19. CDR3 in DNA: TGTGCCAGCCAGCACAAGACCGGACAGGGCTCCGGGGCCAACGTCCTGACTTTC. Encoded protein: CASQHKTGQGSGANVLTF.